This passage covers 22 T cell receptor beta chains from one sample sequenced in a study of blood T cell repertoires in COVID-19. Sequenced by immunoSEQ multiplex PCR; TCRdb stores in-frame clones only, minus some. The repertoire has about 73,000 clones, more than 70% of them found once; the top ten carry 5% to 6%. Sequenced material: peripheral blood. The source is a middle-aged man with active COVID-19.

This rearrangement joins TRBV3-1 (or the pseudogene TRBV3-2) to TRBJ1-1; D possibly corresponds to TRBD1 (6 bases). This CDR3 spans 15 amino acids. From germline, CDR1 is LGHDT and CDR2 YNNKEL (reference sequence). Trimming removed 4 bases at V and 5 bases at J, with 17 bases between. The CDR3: CASSRSGRGDTEAFF. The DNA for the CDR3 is TGTGCCAGCAGCCGATCCGGGAGGGGGGATACTGAAGCTTTCTTT.

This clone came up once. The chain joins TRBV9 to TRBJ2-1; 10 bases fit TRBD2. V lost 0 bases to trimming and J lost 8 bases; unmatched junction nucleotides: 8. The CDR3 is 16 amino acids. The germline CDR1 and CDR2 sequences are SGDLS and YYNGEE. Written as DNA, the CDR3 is TGTGCCAGCAGCGTAGCAAGCGGGGGGGCTTTCGATGAGCAGTTCTTC. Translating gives CASSVASGGAFDEQFF. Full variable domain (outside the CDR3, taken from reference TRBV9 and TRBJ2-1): DSGVTQTPKHLITATGQRVTLRCSPRSGDLSVYWYQQSLDQGLQFLIQYYNGEERAKGNILERFSAQQFPDLHSELNLSSLELGDSALYFCASSVASGGAFDEQFFGPGTRLTVL.

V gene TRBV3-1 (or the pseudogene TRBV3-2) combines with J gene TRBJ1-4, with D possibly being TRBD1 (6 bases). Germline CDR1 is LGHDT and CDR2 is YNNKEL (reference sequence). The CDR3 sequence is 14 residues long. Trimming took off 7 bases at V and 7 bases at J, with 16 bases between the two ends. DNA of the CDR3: TGTGCCAGCACCTGGACAGTGGGTAGTGAAAAACTGTTTTTT. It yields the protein CASTWTVGSEKLFF.

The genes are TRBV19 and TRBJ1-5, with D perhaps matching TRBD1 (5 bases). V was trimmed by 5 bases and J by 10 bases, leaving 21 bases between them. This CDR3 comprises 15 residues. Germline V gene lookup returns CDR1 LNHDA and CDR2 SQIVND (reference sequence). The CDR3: CASSPRSTEISPQHF. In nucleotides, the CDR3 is TGTGCCAGTAGTCCCCGGTCGACAGAAATCAGCCCCCAGCATTTT.

The CDR3 here is CASTGGGRTEAFF. The CDR3 coding sequence is TGCGCCAGCACGGGCGGGGGTCGGACTGAAGCTTTCTTT. This chain joins TRBV5-1 and TRBJ1-1; TRBD1 might be the D (5 bases). The V end lost 6 bases, the J end lost 5 bases, and 14 bases lay between the germline ends. This CDR3 region has 13 residues. Germline V gene sequence: CDR1 SGHRS, CDR2 YFSETQ.

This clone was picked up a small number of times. CDR3 sequence: CASSVAQGAGNTIYF. In nucleotides, the CDR3 is TGTGCCAGCAGCGTAGCCCAGGGGGCTGGAAACACCATATATTTT. The V call is TRBV9, the J call TRBJ1-3; 7 positions match TRBD1. The V segment lost 0 bases and the J segment 2 bases; nucleotides outside the gene matches: 2. The CDR3 totals 15 residues. Germline V lookup: CDR1 SGDLS, CDR2 YYNGEE.

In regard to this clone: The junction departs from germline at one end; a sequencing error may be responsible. The CDR3 loop is CASSLNSNTEVF. For the CDR3, the DNA is TGTGCCAGCAGTTTAAACTCGAACACTGAGGTCTTT. The chain carries TRBV27 and TRBJ1-1; D is unclear. The CDR3 length is 12 residues. Germline CDR1 is MNHEY and CDR2 is SMNVEV (reference sequence).

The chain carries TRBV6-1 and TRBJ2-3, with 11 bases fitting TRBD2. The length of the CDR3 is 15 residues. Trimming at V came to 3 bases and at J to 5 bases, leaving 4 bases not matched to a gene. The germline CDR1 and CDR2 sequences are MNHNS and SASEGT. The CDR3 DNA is TGTGCCAGCAGTGATGTAGCGGGGGGGCGAGATACGCAGTATTTT. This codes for CASSDVAGGRDTQYF.

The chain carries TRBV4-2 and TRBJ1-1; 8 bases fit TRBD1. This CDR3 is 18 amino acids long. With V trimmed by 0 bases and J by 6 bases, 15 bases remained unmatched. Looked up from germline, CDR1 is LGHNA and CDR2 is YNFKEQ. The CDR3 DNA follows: TGTGCCAGCAGCCAAGACAGGGCAGGGGGCTATGGGGAGGCTGAAGCTTTCTTT. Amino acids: CASSQDRAGGYGEAEAFF.

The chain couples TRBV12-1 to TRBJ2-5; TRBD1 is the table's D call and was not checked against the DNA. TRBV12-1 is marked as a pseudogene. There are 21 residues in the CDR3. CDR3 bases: TGTGCCAGCAGCTTGTCACCCGCGGGACAGGGGGAAGCCTTGGACCAAGAGACCCAGTACTTC. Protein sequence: CASSLSPAGQGEALDQETQYF.

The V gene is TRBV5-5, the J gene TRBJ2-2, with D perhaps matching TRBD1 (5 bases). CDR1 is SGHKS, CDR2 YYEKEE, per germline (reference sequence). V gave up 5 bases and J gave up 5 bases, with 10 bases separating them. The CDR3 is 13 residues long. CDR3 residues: CASSTRETGELFF. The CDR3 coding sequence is TGTGCCAGCAGTACCAGGGAAACCGGGGAGCTGTTTTTT.

CDR3 bases: TGCGCCAGCAGCCAAGGGGGGGGTCCCTATGGCTACACCTTC. It is translated as CASSQGGGPYGYTF. The gene calls are TRBV4-1 and TRBJ1-2; perhaps TRBD1 as D (5 bases). Germline CDR1 is MGHRA and CDR2 is YSYEKL. The ends were cut back, 1 base at V and 4 bases at J, with 10 bases in the middle. This CDR3 region has 14 residues.

CDR3: CASSQGAGGIYNEQFF. Here the CDR3 DNA reads TGCGCCAGCAGCCAAGGAGCGGGAGGGATATACAATGAGCAGTTCTTC. The rearrangement links TRBV4-1 to TRBJ2-1; 10 bases map to TRBD2. Germline CDR1 MGHRA, CDR2 YSYEKL. This CDR3 contains 16 residues. J was trimmed by 4 bases and V by 1 base; bases with no gene match: 4.

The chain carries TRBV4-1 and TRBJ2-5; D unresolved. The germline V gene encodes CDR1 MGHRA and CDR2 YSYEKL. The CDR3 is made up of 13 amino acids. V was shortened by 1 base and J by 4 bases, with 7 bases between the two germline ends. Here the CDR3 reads CASSQGLLETQYF. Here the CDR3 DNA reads TGCGCCAGCAGCCAAGGACTCTTAGAGACCCAGTACTTC.

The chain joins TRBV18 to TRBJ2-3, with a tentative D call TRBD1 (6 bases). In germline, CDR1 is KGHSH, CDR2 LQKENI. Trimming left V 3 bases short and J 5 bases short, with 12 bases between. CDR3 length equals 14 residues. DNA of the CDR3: TGTGCCAGCTCACCGGGGGCAGGGAGAGATACGCAGTATTTT. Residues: CASSPGAGRDTQYF.

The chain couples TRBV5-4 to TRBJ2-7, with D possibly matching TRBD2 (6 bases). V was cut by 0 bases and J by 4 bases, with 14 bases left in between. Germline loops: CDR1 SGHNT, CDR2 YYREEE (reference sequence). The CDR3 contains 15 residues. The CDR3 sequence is CASSLARAGWYEQYF. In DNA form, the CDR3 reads TGTGCCAGCAGCTTGGCTCGGGCGGGATGGTACGAGCAGTACTTC.

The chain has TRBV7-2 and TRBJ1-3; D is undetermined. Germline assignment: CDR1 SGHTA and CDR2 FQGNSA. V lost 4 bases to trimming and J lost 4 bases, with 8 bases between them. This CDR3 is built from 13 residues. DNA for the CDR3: TGTGCCAGCAGCTCTAGAAGGGGAAACACCATATATTTT. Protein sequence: CASSSRRGNTIYF.

The CDR3 here is CASSYGTSGTFLAKNIQYF. CDR3 DNA: TGTGCCAGCAGTTACGGGACTAGCGGGACGTTCTTAGCCAAAAACATTCAGTACTTC. The chain links TRBV6-2 or TRBV6-3 to TRBJ2-4, with 13 positions matching TRBD2. CDR3 length: 19 amino acids. V trimming: 2 bases; J trimming: 0 bases; junction bases outside the gene matches: 7. Germline CDR1 MNHEY, CDR2 SVGEGT.

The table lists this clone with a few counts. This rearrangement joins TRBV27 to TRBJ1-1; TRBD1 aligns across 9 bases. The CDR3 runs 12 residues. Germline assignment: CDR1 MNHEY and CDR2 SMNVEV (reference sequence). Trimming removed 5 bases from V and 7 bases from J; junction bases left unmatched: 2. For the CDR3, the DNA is TGTGCCAGCAGTAGACAGGGGGGTGAAGCTTTCTTT. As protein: CASSRQGGEAFF.

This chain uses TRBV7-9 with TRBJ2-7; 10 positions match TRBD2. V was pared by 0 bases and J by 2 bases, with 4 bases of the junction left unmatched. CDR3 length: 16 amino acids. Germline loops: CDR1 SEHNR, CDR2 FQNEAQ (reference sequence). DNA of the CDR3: TGTGCCAGCAGCTTAGCCGGACTAGCGGTGACCTACGAGCAGTACTTC. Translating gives CASSLAGLAVTYEQYF.

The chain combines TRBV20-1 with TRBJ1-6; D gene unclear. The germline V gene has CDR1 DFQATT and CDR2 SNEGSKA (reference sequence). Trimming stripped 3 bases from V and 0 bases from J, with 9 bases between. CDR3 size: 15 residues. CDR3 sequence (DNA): TGCAGTGCTAGTCCACAGAGCTCCTATAATTCACCCCTCCACTTT. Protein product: CSASPQSSYNSPLHF.

CDR3 bases: TGTGCCAGTAGTTGGACAGGGGGCCAGGGGACCCAGCATTTT. It encodes CASSWTGGQGTQHF. This sequence joins TRBV19 and TRBJ1-5, with TRBD1 matching over 11 bases. This CDR3 contains 14 residues. The germline V gene encodes CDR1 LNHDA and CDR2 SQIVND (reference sequence). With V trimmed by 5 bases and J by 11 bases, 8 bases remained unmatched.